This paragraph covers one T cell receptor (beta chain) sequence. These data come from a study of PD-1 blockade in classical Hodgkin lymphoma. Profiling relied on immunoSEQ multiplex PCR, and the TCRdb table lists in-frame clones only, not all of them. The repertoire consists of about 22,000 clones, with nearly 90% occurring once and the leading ten covering around 0.25%. Indicated time point: newly diagnosed, previously untreated cHL patient sample. Thawed PBMCs yielded CD4+ T cells through magnetic negative selection. Material for sequencing was CD4+ T cells from blood. The sequence derives from a human donor with classical Hodgkin lymphoma.

CDR3 coding DNA: TGTGCCAGCAGCTCCGGCAGGGCAAGGACTGAAGCTTTCTTT. Protein: CASSSGRARTEAFF. This rearrangement joins TRBV7-2 to TRBJ1-1; perhaps TRBD1 as D (5 bases). CDR3 size: 14 residues. Germline V gene lookup returns CDR1 SGHTA and CDR2 FQGNSA. V gave up 4 bases and J gave up 5 bases, with 14 bases separating them. The full variable domain, rest sourced from reference TRBV7-2 and TRBJ1-1, is GAGVSQSPSNKVTEKGKDVELRCDPISGHTALYWYRQSLGQGLEFLIYFQGNSAPDKSGLPSDRFSAERTGGSVSTLTIQRTQQEDSAVYLCASSSGRARTEAFFGQGTRLTVV.